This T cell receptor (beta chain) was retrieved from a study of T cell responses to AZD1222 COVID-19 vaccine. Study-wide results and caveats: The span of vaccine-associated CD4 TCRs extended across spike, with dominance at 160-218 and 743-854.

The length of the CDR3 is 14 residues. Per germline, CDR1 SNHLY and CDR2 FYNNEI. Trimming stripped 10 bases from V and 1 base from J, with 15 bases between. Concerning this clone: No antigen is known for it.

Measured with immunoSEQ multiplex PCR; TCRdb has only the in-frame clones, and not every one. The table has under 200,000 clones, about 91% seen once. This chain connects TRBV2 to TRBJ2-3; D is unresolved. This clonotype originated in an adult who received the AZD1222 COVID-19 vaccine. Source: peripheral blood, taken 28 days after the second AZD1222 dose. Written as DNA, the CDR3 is TGTGCCATCAAAGGTCGGCAGGGCACAGATACGCAGTATTTT. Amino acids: CAIKGRQGTDTQYF.